The 19 T cell receptor beta chains in this list originate from one sample, sequenced in a study of T cell repertoires in cytomegalovirus infection. TCRdb reanalysed the reads using MiXCR and keeps one entry per CDR3 protein. This table has roughly 920,000 distinct CDR3 sequences, 30% to 40% appearing once. Their recognized antigens are unknown. The source was cultured CD8+ T cells from PBMCs, collected from culture after CMV antigen stimulation. The receptors here all came from a human donor in good health (CMV status not recorded). Some clones in this sample may be carry-over from other donors' samples.

This chain links TRBV12-3 or TRBV12-4 with TRBJ1-2; D unclear. This CDR3 has 12 residues. The V and J ends lost 8 bases and 5 bases respectively, with 12 bases between them. CDR3 amino acids: CASLGGPYGYTF. For the CDR3, the DNA is TGTGCCAGCCTGGGAGGCCCTTATGGCTACACCTTC.

This clonotype was counted ten times or more. The chain has TRBV6-1 and TRBJ2-7; 7 positions agree with TRBD1. The CDR3 is made up of 14 amino acids. The germline V gene encodes CDR1 MNHNS and CDR2 SASEGT. The trim removed 6 bases at V and 6 bases at J, leaving 11 bases unmatched. The CDR3 region is CASSPLGRGIEQYV. The CDR3 DNA reads as TGTGCCAGCAGCCCCCTGGGCAGGGGGATCGAGCAGTACGTC.

V is TRBV6-1 and J is TRBJ2-7, with 13 bases matching TRBD2. The germline CDR1 and CDR2 sequences are MNHNS and SASEGT. There are 17 residues in the CDR3. V lost 5 bases, J lost 1 base, and 8 bases stayed unmatched. DNA for the CDR3: TGTGCCAGCAGTTTCGGACTAGCGGGGGATTTTTCCTACGAGCAGTACTTC. Translated, it gives CASSFGLAGDFSYEQYF.

The J gene is TRBJ1-2, the V gene TRBV5-1; no clear D gene. V lost 0 bases to trimming and J lost 4 bases, with 7 bases between them. Germline values: CDR1 SGHRS, CDR2 YFSETQ. This CDR3 spans 13 amino acids. As DNA, the CDR3 is TGCGCCAGCAGCTTGGAAGGAGTCTATGGCTACACCTTC. This translates into CASSLEGVYGYTF. The whole variable domain, filled in from reference TRBV5-1 and TRBJ1-2, reads KAGVTQTPRYLIKTRGQQVTLSCSPISGHRSVSWYQQTPGQGLQFLFEYFSETQRNKGNFPGRFSGRQFSNSRSEMNVSTLELGDSALYLCASSLEGVYGYTFGSGTRLTVV.

The genes are TRBV5-4 and TRBJ1-2; 9 bases fit TRBD1. V trimming: 9 bases; J trimming: 8 bases; junction bases outside the gene matches: 17. The germline CDR1 and CDR2 sequences are SGHNT and YYREEE (reference sequence). This CDR3 contains 15 residues. CDR3 sequence reads: CATLKEDRGLEGYTF. The CDR3 DNA reads TGTGCCACCCTGAAGGAGGACAGGGGACTGGAAGGCTACACCTTC.

This clonotype showed up just a few times. The rearrangement joins TRBV7-9 to TRBJ2-2, with D hard to call. There are 13 residues in the CDR3. Germline CDR1 SEHNR, CDR2 FQNEAQ (reference sequence). Trimming left V 4 bases short and J 6 bases short, with 9 bases between. The CDR3 sequence is CASSSSRPGELFF. The CDR3 DNA follows: TGTGCCAGCAGCTCAAGTCGGCCCGGGGAGCTGTTTTTT.

The chain couples TRBV27 to TRBJ1-1; D gene unclear. Trimming pared 3 bases from V and 4 bases from J, leaving 21 bases between. CDR3 length: 17 residues. The germline gives CDR1 MNHEY, CDR2 SMNVEV (reference sequence). The CDR3 DNA reads TGTGCCAGCAGTTTTGTGGGTCCGAGAGGGAAGGGCACTGAAGCTTTCTTT. This codes for CASSFVGPRGKGTEAFF.

Only a few counts were recorded for this clonotype. The rearrangement uses TRBV7-9 and TRBJ1-1; a possible D gene is TRBD1 (6 bases). Per the germline V gene, CDR1 is SEHNR and CDR2 is FQNEAQ (reference sequence). The CDR3 covers 15 residues. V was trimmed by 5 bases and J by 2 bases, leaving 15 bases between them. Here the CDR3 reads CASSQPRGVNTEAFF. The CDR3 nucleotides read TGTGCCAGCAGCCAGCCCAGGGGAGTAAACACTGAAGCTTTCTTT.

V gene TRBV6-6 combines with J gene TRBJ2-4; D is ambiguous. The germline V gene encodes CDR1 MNHNY and CDR2 SVGAGI (reference sequence). The CDR3 has 13 amino acids. Trimming cost V 7 bases and J 0 bases, with 7 bases left between them. The CDR3 region has the DNA TGTGCCAGCACCTCCGGAGCCAAAAACATTCAGTACTTC. As protein: CASTSGAKNIQYF.

This sequence joins TRBV20-1 and TRBJ1-3, with D hard to call. V was pared by 2 bases and J by 2 bases, with 10 bases between. This CDR3 has 14 residues. Germline V lookup: CDR1 DFQATT, CDR2 SNEGSKA (reference sequence). The CDR3 loop reads CSARPLETGNTIYF. The CDR3 DNA reads TGCAGTGCTAGACCCCTGGAAACTGGAAACACCATATATTTT.

This clonotype was observed a few times. The chain carries TRBV6-1 and TRBJ2-1, with 9 bases fitting TRBD2. J lost 4 bases, V lost 4 bases, and 17 bases had no gene match. Germline V gives CDR1 MNHNS, CDR2 SASEGT. The CDR3 is 19 amino acids. CDR3 protein: CASSVSGTSRPSRYNEQFF. CDR3 DNA: TGTGCCAGCAGTGTATCCGGGACTAGCCGTCCCTCACGTTACAATGAGCAGTTCTTC.

The chain joins TRBV2 to TRBJ2-7, with TRBD2 matching 8 bases. CDR1 is SNHLY, CDR2 FYNNEI, per germline. The CDR3 spans 13 residues. V shed 7 bases and J 2 bases; nucleotides not matched to a gene: 4. The CDR3 protein is CASTGGDTYEQYF. The DNA for the CDR3 is TGTGCCAGCACCGGGGGGGACACCTACGAGCAGTACTTC. The complete variable domain, with remaining parts taken from reference TRBV2 and TRBJ2-7, reads EPEVTQTPSHQVTQMGQEVILRCVPISNHLYFYWYRQILGQKVEFLVSFYNNEISEKSEIFDDQFSVERPDGSNFTLKIRSTKLEDSAMYFCASTGGDTYEQYFGPGTRLTVT.

This clonotype has just a few counts. The CDR3 loop is CASSLIVESGRGTEAFF. The CDR3 region has the DNA TGTGCCAGCAGTTTAATCGTGGAATCCGGAAGGGGAACTGAAGCTTTCTTT. This chain links TRBV28 with TRBJ1-1; TRBD1 is a possible D gene (5 bases). This CDR3 has 17 residues. With 2 bases removed from V and 5 bases from J, the gap between germline ends came to 21 bases. From germline, CDR1 is MDHEN and CDR2 SYDVKM.

CDR3 protein: CATSDPRIALNGYTF. CDR3 bases: TGTGCCACCAGTGACCCTCGGATCGCCTTGAATGGCTACACCTTC. The chain links TRBV24-1 to TRBJ1-2; no clear D gene. V was clipped by 4 bases and J by 6 bases, with 17 bases between them. Germline V CDR1 and CDR2: KGHDR, SFDVKD. There are 15 residues in the CDR3.

The V gene is TRBV27, the J gene TRBJ2-7; D may be TRBD1 (5 bases). V was pared by 0 bases and J by 4 bases, with 16 bases between. CDR3 length: 16 residues. The germline CDR1 and CDR2 sequences are MNHEY and SMNVEV (reference sequence). The CDR3 reads CASSLSLGTRVYEQYF. The CDR3 DNA reads as TGTGCCAGCAGTTTATCCCTCGGCACCAGGGTTTACGAGCAGTACTTC.

V usage is TRBV28 and J usage is TRBJ2-5; D may be TRBD1 or TRBD2 (6 bases each). The ends were cut back, 5 bases at V and 5 bases at J, with 15 bases in the middle. This CDR3 region has 14 residues. CDR1 and CDR2 from the germline V gene are MDHEN and SYDVKM. In nucleotides, the CDR3 is TGTGCCAGCAGTCGGAGGGGGGCGCGGGAGACCCAGTACTTC. This gives the protein CASSRRGARETQYF.

The J gene is TRBJ1-1, the V gene TRBV27; D not resolved. V gave up 7 bases and J gave up 3 bases, with 12 bases separating them. The germline gives CDR1 MNHEY, CDR2 SMNVEV (reference sequence). CDR3 length equals 13 residues. CDR3 sequence reads: CASKTRSDTEAFF. CDR3 sequence (DNA): TGTGCCAGCAAGACCCGGTCGGACACTGAAGCTTTCTTT.

This clonotype was observed a single time. The J gene is TRBJ2-1, the V gene TRBV20-1, with 10 bases that match TRBD1. Unmatched junction bases numbered 5, after V lost 0 bases and J lost 3 bases. The germline CDR1 and CDR2 sequences are DFQATT and SNEGSKA (reference sequence). The CDR3 length is 16 residues. CDR3 amino acids: CSAREPGQGYYNEQFF. CDR3 nucleotides: TGCAGTGCTAGAGAGCCGGGACAGGGGTACTACAATGAGCAGTTCTTC.

The chain is built from TRBV5-3 and TRBJ2-1; D is unclear. TRBV5-3 carries the ORF label, with uncertain function. V was clipped by 8 bases and J by 9 bases, with 15 bases between them. The CDR3 length is 12 residues. The CDR3 region is CASSVTDGEQFF. The CDR3 DNA reads TGTGCCAGCAGCGTCACAGATGGTGAGCAGTTCTTC.